This T cell receptor (beta chain) is from a study of T cell changes during pregnancy in multiple sclerosis. The CDR3 runs to 12 residues. CDR1 and CDR2 (germline): SGHNT, YYREEE (reference sequence). Trimming removed 1 base from V and 11 bases from J; junction bases left unmatched: 4. The repertoire was sequenced with immunoSEQ multiplex PCR; TCRdb's copy has only in-frame clones and lacks some. Of about 100,000 clones listed, 80% to 95% are singletons. Sequencing was performed on peripheral blood, taken after pregnancy. This sequence joins TRBV5-4 and TRBJ2-7, with 9 bases fitting TRBD1. This sequence originates from a female donor with multiple sclerosis, enrolled in a pregnancy study. Here the CDR3 DNA reads TGTGCCAGCAGCTTGTTACAGGGGGCGGAGTACTTC. It encodes CASSLLQGAEYF.